Listed here are 14 T cell receptor beta chains from one sample, sequenced in a study of blood T cells in healthy people across ages (dated by TCRdb to the mid-2010s). The library came from 5' RACE. The instrument was an Illumina HiSeq 2500. A second PCR of about 6 to 11 cycles was run with a J-beta primer mix and a sample-barcoded 5' primer. TCRdb took the public reads, trimmed them with fastp at Q25, ran MiXCR for clone calling and kept in-frame beta chains. All rows with the same CDR3 protein become a single entry with the most common DNA and genes. The sample table contains 700,000 to 850,000 distinct CDR3 sequences; only one count was recorded for approximately 53% of them. About 42% of the sample belongs to the ten largest clones. The sample was blood. The receptors were gathered from a man of 80 years or more in good health.

This clonotype was recorded once. Germline is not matched at one junction end, which may reflect a read error. This CDR3 reads CANSQVRAVYNEQFF. The CDR3 DNA is TGTGCCAACAGCCAAGTCCGGGCCGTTTACAATGAGCAGTTCTTC. J is TRBJ2-1 and V is TRBV14; D call uncertain. Germline CDR1 and CDR2: SGHDN and FVKESK. The CDR3 consists of 15 residues.

This clonotype was recorded a few times. This chain joins TRBV10-3 and TRBJ1-5, with D possibly matching TRBD1 (5 bases). CDR1 is ENHRY, CDR2 SYGVKD, per germline. The CDR3 spans 14 residues. V dropped 2 bases and J dropped 7 bases, with 12 bases sitting between them. The CDR3 nucleotides are TGTGCCATCAGTGAGGAGGGTGGGGGACAGCCCCAGCATTTT. It specifies CAISEEGGGQPQHF.

The genes are TRBV7-9 and TRBJ2-7, with D tentatively TRBD2 (6 bases). The CDR3 consists of 15 residues. In germline, CDR1 is SEHNR, CDR2 FQNEAQ (reference sequence). V was cut by 5 bases and J by 5 bases, with 19 bases left in between. CDR3 protein: CASSPRDSVPHEQYF. Written as DNA, the CDR3 is TGTGCCAGCAGCCCGCGGGACTCCGTCCCCCACGAGCAGTACTTC.

There are a few counts of this clonotype. The J gene is TRBJ2-1, the V gene TRBV29-1; D gene unclear. This CDR3 is built from 11 residues. V lost 4 bases and J 2 bases, leaving 3 bases between the germline ends. CDR1 and CDR2 (germline): SQVTM, ANQGSEA. CDR3 region: CSVGAYNEQFF. In DNA form, the CDR3 reads TGCAGCGTTGGAGCCTACAATGAGCAGTTCTTC.

The chain joins TRBV6-5 to TRBJ2-7; D is undetermined. CDR3 length: 14 residues. V dropped 2 bases and J dropped 0 bases, with 8 bases sitting between them. Germline V lookup: CDR1 MNHEY, CDR2 SVGAGI. CDR3 sequence (DNA): TGTGCCAGCAGTTACAGGCCGGACTCCTACGAGCAGTACTTC. It translates to CASSYRPDSYEQYF.

This chain joins TRBV7-6 and TRBJ2-7, with TRBD2 as a possible D gene (7 bases). Germline-derived CDR1 and CDR2 are SGHVS and FNYEAQ. The length of the CDR3 is 15 residues. The V gene lost 1 base and the J gene lost 3 bases, with 13 bases spanning the gap. For the CDR3, the DNA is TGTGCCAGCAGCTTAGAAAGAGGGGGGGGCTACGAGCAGTACTTC. It yields the protein CASSLERGGGYEQYF.

This clonotype was seen a few times. The CDR3, as DNA: TGTGCCATCAGCGAAGGGACTCCGGGGACCCAGTACTTC. Amino acid sequence: CAISEGTPGTQYF. This chain connects TRBV10-3 to TRBJ2-5, with D perhaps TRBD2 (6 bases). V lost 6 bases and J lost 7, with 15 bases in between. The CDR3 is 13 amino acids. CDR1 and CDR2 from the germline V gene are ENHRY and SYGVKD.

Only a few counts were recorded for this clonotype. The chain employs TRBV6-5 and TRBJ1-4, with no clear D. There are 14 residues in the CDR3. Germline V lookup: CDR1 MNHEY, CDR2 SVGAGI. V lost 2 bases, J lost 4 bases, and 8 bases lay in between. Here the CDR3 reads CASSYEGFNEKLFF. DNA of the CDR3: TGTGCCAGCAGTTACGAGGGATTTAATGAAAAACTGTTTTTT.

There are many counts of this clonotype. The chain combines TRBV2 with TRBJ1-2; no definite D call. V was clipped by 7 bases and J by 8 bases, with 17 bases between them. The germline V gene encodes CDR1 SNHLY and CDR2 FYNNEI. The CDR3 is 13 residues long. Here the CDR3 DNA reads TGTGCCAGCACCCAACAAGGTCTTGAAGGCTACACCTTC. As protein: CASTQQGLEGYTF. The entire variable domain, with the rest obtained from reference TRBV2 and TRBJ1-2, is as follows: EPEVTQTPSHQVTQMGQEVILRCVPISNHLYFYWYRQILGQKVEFLVSFYNNEISEKSEIFDDQFSVERPDGSNFTLKIRSTKLEDSAMYFCASTQQGLEGYTFGSGTRLTVV.

This clonotype was detected only a few times. The genes are TRBV21-1 and TRBJ1-2. TRBV21-1 is assigned pseudogene status. The CDR3 covers 14 residues. Here the CDR3 DNA reads TGTGCCAGCAGCCCCTGGAGGGCCAGATATGGCTACACCTTC. Translation: CASSPWRARYGYTF.

This CDR3 is CASATTGGSYNEQFF. In DNA, the CDR3 is TGTGCCAGCGCTACTACAGGGGGCTCCTACAATGAGCAGTTCTTC. The chain recombines TRBV6-5 with TRBJ2-1; 8 nucleotides match TRBD1. This CDR3 is 15 amino acids long. J lost 0 bases, V lost 8 bases, and 6 bases had no gene match. CDR1 is MNHEY and CDR2 is SVGAGI in the germline V gene.

The genes are TRBV3-1 and TRBJ2-1; the match to TRBD2 covers 12 bases. From germline, CDR1 is LGHDT and CDR2 YNNKEL (reference sequence). The ends lost 4 bases at V and 15 bases at J; junction bases unmatched: 4. The length of the CDR3 is 12 residues. The CDR3 spells CASSRLAGDLFF. DNA of the CDR3: TGTGCCAGCAGCCGACTAGCGGGAGATCTGTTCTTC.

The chain is built from TRBV30 and TRBJ1-2; D is undetermined. Germline-derived CDR1 and CDR2 are GTSNPN and SVGIG (reference sequence). CDR3 size: 12 residues. V lost 8 bases to trimming and J lost 2 bases, with 12 bases between them. The CDR3: CAVTIANYGYTF. Written as DNA, the CDR3 is TGTGCCGTGACAATTGCGAACTATGGCTACACCTTC.

The rearrangement links TRBV3-1 to TRBJ2-5; D might be TRBD2 (6 bases). CDR1 and CDR2 (germline): LGHDT, YNNKEL (reference sequence). This CDR3 is built from 16 residues. V shed 1 base and J shed 3 bases, with 15 bases lying between them. The CDR3 protein is CASSQASAGREETQYF. CDR3 nucleotide sequence: TGTGCCAGCAGCCAAGCTAGCGCGGGTCGAGAAGAGACCCAGTACTTC.